This T cell receptor (beta chain) came from a study of response to subunit inactivated influenza vaccine. Study outcomes and limitations: The authors put forward the suggestion that each seasonal influenza vaccination may bring in only a limited number of new T cells.

The CDR3 has 16 amino acids. CDR1 LGHDT and CDR2 YNNKEL come from the germline V gene (reference sequence). Trimming left V 0 bases short and J 6 bases short, with 17 bases between. About this clonotype: Antigen specificity is unknown.

TCRdb passed the RT-PCR reads through MiXCR, listing each CDR3 protein once. The repertoire has under 850,000 distinct CDR3 sequences, less than 20% of them found once; the top ten carry roughly a tenth. Sample: PBMCs from blood, taken 4 to 6 days after vaccination. The TCR comes from a man between 45 and 60 years old who received an inactivated influenza vaccine. The chain uses TRBV3-1 and TRBJ2-5; D possibly uses TRBD1 or TRBD2 (5 bases each). CDR3: CASSQDVGGLGKTQYF. CDR3 DNA sequence: TGTGCCAGCAGCCAAGACGTTGGGGGTTTGGGGAAGACCCAGTACTTC.